The 8 T cell receptor beta chains reported below all come from one sample, sequenced in a study of spatial heterogeneity in lung cancer. One entry per CDR3 protein results from TCRdb running MiXCR on the 5' RACE reads. The repertoire holds around 89,000 distinct CDR3 sequences, with roughly 12% as singletons. Time point described: sample taken at primary tumor resection. The input material, whole RNA from tumor, nontumor lung or frozen PBMC, was sequenced unsorted. This specimen consisted of PBMCs, obtained at surgery. These receptors were collected from a male donor with early-stage non-small cell lung cancer.

The table lists this clonotype with many counts. The gene calls are TRBV29-1 and TRBJ1-1; weak D call: TRBD1 (5 bases). The CDR3 is made up of 13 amino acids. The germline V gene has CDR1 SQVTM and CDR2 ANQGSEA. V shed 0 bases and J shed 4 bases, with 9 bases lying between them. The CDR3 nucleotides are TGCAGCGTTGAAGATGGGGGAGGCACTGAAGCTTTCTTT. It codes for CSVEDGGGTEAFF.

This clonotype was seen at least ten times. This sequence joins TRBV6-4 and TRBJ2-3; 10 positions agree with TRBD2. The CDR3 spans 15 residues. The J segment lost 6 bases and the V segment lost 4 bases, leaving 7 bases of the junction unmatched. The germline CDR1 and CDR2 sequences are MRHNA and SNTAGT. The CDR3 DNA reads as TGTGCCAGCAGTGGGACTAGCGGTCAGGTGGATACGCAGTATTTT. It specifies CASSGTSGQVDTQYF.

This clonotype was counted a few times. CDR3 residues: CASSVGPAGRGFGYTF. CDR3 bases: TGTGCCAGCAGCGTAGGCCCGGCGGGCAGGGGGTTTGGCTACACCTTC. V usage is TRBV9 and J usage is TRBJ1-2, with 7 bases lining up with TRBD1. Unmatched junction bases numbered 12, after V lost 0 bases and J lost 7 bases. CDR3 length: 16 amino acids. Germline assignment: CDR1 SGDLS and CDR2 YYNGEE.

This clonotype occurred a few times. The chain uses TRBV7-9 and TRBJ1-3; D not resolved. The CDR3 is 15 amino acids. Looked up from germline, CDR1 is SEHNR and CDR2 is FQNEAQ (reference sequence). The V and J ends lost 3 bases and 1 base respectively, with 10 bases between them. In nucleotides, the CDR3 is TGTGCCAGCAGCTTCGGCAGAACTTCTGGAAACACCATATATTTT. Protein product: CASSFGRTSGNTIYF. Looking up the rest from reference TRBV7-9 and TRBJ1-3 gives the full variable domain: DTGVSQNPRHKITKRGQNVTFRCDPISEHNRLYWYRQTLGQGPEFLTYFQNEAQLEKSRLLSDRFSAERPKGSFSTLEIQRTEQGDSAMYLCASSFGRTSGNTIYFGEGSWLTVV.

This clonotype was counted only a few times. The rearrangement uses TRBV27 and TRBJ1-4; 8 nucleotides agree with TRBD1. The V gene end was trimmed by 5 bases and the J gene end by 7 bases; junction bases not matched to a gene: 6. The germline V gene encodes CDR1 MNHEY and CDR2 SMNVEV (reference sequence). The CDR3 contains 14 residues. The CDR3 protein is CASSTDRGGEKLFF. The CDR3 bases are TGTGCCAGCAGTACTGACAGGGGAGGTGAAAAACTGTTTTTT.

This clonotype was observed a handful of times. V and J are TRBV18 and TRBJ1-4; 8 bases are a match to TRBD1. Germline V gene sequence: CDR1 KGHSH, CDR2 LQKENI. This CDR3 has 17 residues. J lost 6 bases, V lost 3 bases, and 12 bases had no gene match. CDR3 nucleotides: TGTGCCAGCTCACCGGAGACAGGGGAGCTCTCTTATGAAAAACTGTTTTTT. The encoded protein is CASSPETGELSYEKLFF.

This clonotype was counted a few times. V gene TRBV6-5 combines with J gene TRBJ2-3; a possible D gene is TRBD2 (6 bases). Trimming removed 0 bases at V and 0 bases at J, with 10 bases between. CDR1 is MNHEY and CDR2 is SVGAGI in the germline V gene. This CDR3 region has 16 residues. The CDR3 DNA is TGTGCCAGCAGTTACTCTGCGGGACTTAGCACAGATACGCAGTATTTT. It encodes CASSYSAGLSTDTQYF.

There are a few counts of this clonotype. V is TRBV20-1 and J is TRBJ2-7, with a possible D match to TRBD2 (5 bases). Germline CDR1 DFQATT, CDR2 SNEGSKA (reference sequence). V lost 6 bases and J 0 bases, leaving 9 bases between the germline ends. This CDR3 is built from 12 residues. In DNA, the CDR3 is TGCAGTGCCGGGGTCTCCTCCTACGAGCAGTACTTC. It specifies CSAGVSSYEQYF.